Each of the 9 T cell receptor beta chains below was sequenced from the same sample in a study of breast tumors, draining lymph nodes, adjacent tissues (dated by TCRdb to about 2016). The library was produced with multiplex PCR. TCRdb lists the instrument as Illumina HiSeq 2000. The public reads were reanalyzed by TCRdb: fastp trimming at Q25, MiXCR alignment, in-frame beta chains only. Every distinct CDR3 protein forms one entry, paired with its most common genes and DNA. The sample table contains about 130,000 distinct CDR3 sequences; only one count was recorded for about 20% of them. Roughly 2.2% of the sample is taken by the ten largest. The lymph node samples were taken from the axillary draining lymph nodes of breast cancer patients. Sequencing was carried out using axillary lymph node tissue. The origin of the receptors is a female donor with breast cancer. Some clones in this sample may be carry-over from other donors' samples.

As regards this clonotype: The junction and the germline gene differ at one end; a read error may be behind it. The V and J genes are TRBV5-1 and TRBJ2-5, with TRBD2 matching 7 bases. CDR3 length: 15 amino acids. CDR1 SGHRS and CDR2 YFSETQ come from the germline V gene. CDR3 protein: CASSTLAAPQGTQYF. CDR3 nucleotide sequence: TGCGCCAGCAGCACGCTAGCGGCCCCCCAAGGGACCCAGTACTTC.

There are a few counts of this clonotype. The chain combines TRBV28 with TRBJ1-4, with D maybe TRBD1 (5 bases). From germline, CDR1 is MDHEN and CDR2 SYDVKM. The V end lost 2 bases, the J end lost 8 bases, and 12 bases lay between the germline ends. CDR3 size: 14 residues. The CDR3 loop is CASSLQGLEEKLFF. CDR3 DNA: TGTGCCAGCAGTTTACAGGGACTTGAAGAAAAACTGTTTTTT.

Concerning this clonotype itself: One base away lies a much larger clone, so this may be a sequencing read error. The chain uses TRBV6-1 and TRBJ2-7; the D is unclear. This CDR3 has 12 residues. Germline CDR1 reads MNHNS; CDR2 reads SASEGT. Here the CDR3 reads CASSNSPYEQCF. DNA for the CDR3: TGTGCCAGCAGTAACTCACCATACGAGCAGTGCTTC.

This clonotype was observed many times. The CDR3 coding sequence is TGTGCCAGCAGCTTAACTAGCGGAACCGGGGAGCTGTTTTTT. Amino acids: CASSLTSGTGELFF. The chain couples TRBV7-2 to TRBJ2-2; 8 nucleotides match TRBD2. The V gene's germline CDR1 is SGHTA and CDR2 FQGNSA. The CDR3 totals 14 residues. After removal of 2 bases from V and 5 bases from J, the junction contained 1 base not matched to a gene.

This clonotype was seen many times. The V call is TRBV4-1, the J call TRBJ2-3; 9 bases agree with TRBD2. The ends lost 3 bases at V and 1 base at J; junction bases unmatched: 2. Germline V gives CDR1 MGHRA, CDR2 YSYEKL. The CDR3 loop spans 15 amino acids. The CDR3 bases are TGCGCCAGCAGCCAGATAGCGGGGGGCACAGATACGCAGTATTTT. Amino acid sequence: CASSQIAGGTDTQYF.

In this sample, this clonotype turned up many times. The rearrangement joins TRBV7-9 to TRBJ2-1; D is perhaps TRBD1 or TRBD2 (5 bases each). V was clipped by 1 base and J by 14 bases, with 9 bases between them. Germline CDR1 SEHNR, CDR2 FQNEAQ (reference sequence). The CDR3 loop spans 11 amino acids. The CDR3 reads CASSLGDGKFF. The CDR3 DNA reads TGTGCCAGCAGCTTAGGGGACGGGAAGTTCTTC.

This clonotype was counted ten times or more. The J gene is TRBJ1-5, the V gene TRBV20-1; D gene uncertain. Trimming shortened V by 3 bases and J by 2 bases, and 8 bases separated the two germline ends. Germline V gene lookup returns CDR1 DFQATT and CDR2 SNEGSKA (reference sequence). The CDR3 consists of 13 residues. The CDR3 DNA reads as TGCAGTGCTAGTCTAGTGGGCAATCAGCCCCAGCATTTT. Translation gives CSASLVGNQPQHF.

This clonotype came up a few times. It is likely a read error, because the conserved phenylalanine at the end of the CDR3 is missing. This chain joins TRBV4-2 and TRBJ2-5; unclear D gene. Germline V CDR1 and CDR2: LGHNA, YNFKEQ. CDR3 size: 12 residues. Trimming took off 3 bases at V and 4 bases at J, with 6 bases between the two ends. In DNA form, the CDR3 reads TGTGCCAGCAGCCACCTCGGAGAGACCCAGTACCTC. Residues: CASSHLGETQYL.

To note about this clonotype: This sequence may be a read error, since a much larger clone differs from it by one base. This is likely a read error, given that the CDR3 carries no conserved phenylalanine or tryptophan at its end. The gene calls are TRBV6-1 and TRBJ2-1; D is unclear. There are 13 residues in the CDR3. V dropped 4 bases and J dropped 10 bases, with 14 bases sitting between them. Germline V gives CDR1 MNHNS, CDR2 SASEGT. CDR3 DNA: TGTGCCAGCAGTGCCATAAGGGTGGAAGAGCAGTTCTGC. Translating gives CASSAIRVEEQFC.